The 10 T cell receptor beta chains below all came from one sample that was sequenced in a study of alternative splicing in chronic myeloid leukemia remission. Poly-A-selected mRNA from about 1 ug total RNA formed the libraries. Reanalyzing the bulk RNA-seq reads, TCRdb keeps one entry per CDR3 protein, without DNA. The profile shows roughly 180 distinct CDR3 sequences, around 96% of them singletons. The specimen was PBMCs. Source of these receptors: a person aged 25 to 49 in good health.

This chain connects TRBV6-5 to TRBJ1-5. Per the germline V gene, CDR1 is MNHEY and CDR2 is SVGAGI. This CDR3 is built from 15 residues. The CDR3 loop is CASSRQGGSNQPQHF.

The V and J genes are TRBV19 and TRBJ2-1. Germline loops: CDR1 LNHDA, CDR2 SQIVND (reference sequence). The CDR3 has 14 amino acids. The chain's CDR3 is CASSPSFVSNEQFF.

The chain uses TRBV10-2 and TRBJ1-1; absent DNA, TCRdb's TRBD1 call cannot be checked. CDR1 is WSHSY, CDR2 SAAADI, per germline. The length of the CDR3 is 14 residues. CDR3 sequence: CASSDRDRGAEAFF.

This clonotype was seen just once. V and J are TRBV21-1 and TRBJ1-4. TRBV21-1 is annotated as a pseudogene. This CDR3 comprises 14 residues. The CDR3 is CASTEQGLNEKLFF.

The chain combines TRBV24/OR9-2 with TRBJ2-1; TCRdb gives TRBD1 as the D gene, but with no DNA this cannot be confirmed. TRBV24/OR9-2 is an ORF, and what it does is uncertain. The length of the CDR3 is 21 residues. CDR3 protein: CATSDSAGTGGAVGSYNEQFF.

The chain employs TRBV6-5 and TRBJ1-2. This CDR3 spans 12 amino acids. Germline values: CDR1 MNHEY, CDR2 SVGAGI. CDR3 protein: CASKTGSMGYTF.

This clonotype occurred a few times. The V call is TRBV7-6, the J call TRBJ2-5; TCRdb selects TRBD2, and the lack of DNA leaves this call unchecked. Per the germline V gene, CDR1 is SGHVS and CDR2 is FNYEAQ. CDR3 length: 17 amino acids. CDR3 amino acids: CASSWGDDSANQETQYF.

The chain joins TRBV3-1 to TRBJ1-4. Germline V gene sequence: CDR1 LGHDT, CDR2 YNNKEL (reference sequence). The CDR3 covers 17 residues. CDR3 region: CASSQQTHGTDNEKLFF.

The chain joins TRBV14 to TRBJ1-1. CDR3 length equals 15 residues. Germline V gene data show CDR1 as SGHDN and CDR2 as FVKESK. This chain's CDR3 is CASSQYLPQITEAFF.

The chain links TRBV13 to TRBJ2-7. Germline V gives CDR1 PRHDT, CDR2 FYEKMQ (reference sequence). This CDR3 spans 16 amino acids. CDR3 in amino acids: CASSLRTEYHPYEQYF.